Below are 24 T cell receptor beta chains sequenced from a single sample in a study of control samples from healthy donors and cancer patients. Here immunoSEQ multiplex PCR was the method, and the copy in TCRdb shows in-frame clones only, minus some. The sample holds 45,000 to 55,000 clones; roughly 94% are singletons and the top ten take roughly 2.3%. The sample comprised blood. These receptors came from a man under 40 in good health.

The rearrangement joins TRBV11-2 to TRBJ2-7; 8 positions match TRBD1. V lost 1 base to trimming and J lost 7 bases; unmatched junction nucleotides: 6. Germline CDR1 reads SGHAT; CDR2 reads FQNNGV. The CDR3 runs to 14 residues. The CDR3 sequence is CASSLAGGAGEQYF. The DNA of the CDR3 is TGTGCCAGCAGCTTAGCAGGGGGCGCGGGGGAGCAGTACTTC. Together with reference TRBV11-2 and TRBJ2-7, the CDR3 gives the full variable domain: EAGVAQSPRYKIIEKRQSVAFWCNPISGHATLYWYQQILGQGPKLLIQFQNNGVVDDSQLPKDRFSAERLKGVDSTLKIQPAKLEDSAVYLCASSLAGGAGEQYFGPGTRLTVT.

The chain carries TRBV6-5 and TRBJ2-7; D is perhaps TRBD1 (6 bases). CDR3 length: 14 amino acids. The germline V gene encodes CDR1 MNHEY and CDR2 SVGAGI. Trimming removed 6 bases from V and 6 bases from J, with 18 bases in between. The CDR3 DNA sequence: TGTGCCAGCAGGAAAACAGGGATTGGTTCCGAGCAGTACTTC. Its protein product is CASRKTGIGSEQYF.

V usage is TRBV11-2 and J usage is TRBJ1-5; TRBD1 might be the D (5 bases). The germline gives CDR1 SGHAT, CDR2 FQNNGV. V was shortened by 0 bases and J by 4 bases, with 10 bases between the two germline ends. The CDR3 covers 15 residues. CDR3 sequence reads: CASSLDYGANQPQHF. CDR3 DNA: TGTGCCAGCAGCTTAGATTACGGGGCTAATCAGCCCCAGCATTTT.

The chain recombines TRBV18 with TRBJ2-3, with 15 bases that match TRBD2. V lost 0 bases to trimming and J lost 5 bases; unmatched junction nucleotides: 0. This CDR3 region has 16 residues. CDR1 and CDR2 from the germline V gene are KGHSH and LQKENI. CDR3 region: CASSPPGLAGGDTQYF. CDR3 sequence (DNA): TGTGCCAGCTCACCACCGGGACTAGCGGGAGGAGATACGCAGTATTTT. Using reference TRBV18 and TRBJ2-3 for the parts outside the CDR3, the full variable domain is NAGVMQNPRHLVRRRGQEARLRCSPMKGHSHVYWYRQLPEEGLKFMVYLQKENIIDESGMPKERFSAEFPKEGPSILRIQQVVRGDSAAYFCASSPPGLAGGDTQYFGPGTRLTVL.

The V and J genes are TRBV4-3 and TRBJ2-7; D may match TRBD1 or TRBD2 (5 bases each). The CDR3 covers 14 residues. Deletions cut 2 bases from V and 1 base from J, with 9 bases between. CDR1 LGHNA and CDR2 YSLEER come from the germline V gene. The CDR3 loop is CASSQRDGSYEQYF. DNA of the CDR3: TGCGCCAGCAGCCAACGGGACGGTTCCTACGAGCAGTACTTC.

The chain's CDR3 is CSAIGQSATDTQYF. The CDR3 DNA reads TGCAGCGCAATCGGACAGTCGGCGACAGATACGCAGTATTTT. The genes are TRBV29-1 and TRBJ2-3, with D possibly TRBD1 on 6 matching bases. The CDR3 totals 14 residues. Trimming shortened V by 7 bases and J by 3 bases, and 17 bases separated the two germline ends. Per the germline V gene, CDR1 is SQVTM and CDR2 is ANQGSEA.

The chain has TRBV10-3 and TRBJ2-1; 11 bases map to TRBD2. The V gene's germline CDR1 is ENHRY and CDR2 SYGVKD. The CDR3 runs to 17 residues. V lost 6 bases to trimming and J lost 0 bases; unmatched junction nucleotides: 7. The CDR3 DNA follows: TGTGCCATCAGGAGAGGGACTAGCGGAGGCTCCTACAATGAGCAGTTCTTC. It encodes CAIRRGTSGGSYNEQFF.

V is TRBV3-1 (or the pseudogene TRBV3-2) and J is TRBJ2-5; TRBD2 agrees at 9 bases. After removal of 0 bases from V and 2 bases from J, the junction contained 4 bases not matched to a gene. Germline V lookup: CDR1 LGHDT, CDR2 YNNKEL (reference sequence). The CDR3 has 16 residues. The CDR3 reads CASSQDGSGGQETQYF. CDR3 sequence (DNA): TGTGCCAGCAGCCAAGATGGTAGCGGGGGTCAAGAGACCCAGTACTTC.

This clone has a single count. The rearrangement uses TRBV5-8 and TRBJ2-2; TRBD1 agrees at 10 bases. This CDR3 spans 17 amino acids. J gave up 5 bases and V 5 bases, and 12 bases lay outside the gene matches. Germline V gives CDR1 SGHTS, CDR2 YDEGEE. Written as DNA, the CDR3 is TGTGCCAGCAGACGTACCGGGACAGGGGTCGTAACCGGGGAGCTGTTTTTT. Encoded protein: CASRRTGTGVVTGELFF.

The chain is built from TRBV27 and TRBJ2-7; D gene ambiguous. The CDR3 is 13 amino acids. The germline V and J ends were trimmed by 8 bases and 0 bases, with 11 bases remaining between them. Germline V gene lookup returns CDR1 MNHEY and CDR2 SMNVEV (reference sequence). The CDR3 spells CASSHGLSYEQYF. In DNA, the CDR3 is TGTGCCAGCTCCCACGGCCTCTCCTACGAGCAGTACTTC.

V gene TRBV25-1 combines with J gene TRBJ2-7; TRBD1 might be the D (5 bases). The V and J ends lost 4 bases and 3 bases respectively, with 13 bases between them. This CDR3 is built from 14 residues. The germline gives CDR1 MGHDK, CDR2 SYGVNS. The CDR3 here is CASSGKGAHYEQYF. CDR3 DNA: TGTGCCAGCAGTGGAAAAGGGGCGCACTACGAGCAGTACTTC.

This clone was recorded once. V and J are TRBV28 and TRBJ2-7, with 7 bases matching TRBD2. V lost 6 bases and J lost 6; bases outside the gene matches: 11. CDR1 MDHEN and CDR2 SYDVKM come from the germline V gene. The CDR3 loop spans 14 amino acids. In DNA form, the CDR3 reads TGTGCCAGCAGGCTCAGCGGGATAGGAAGCGAGCAGTACTTC. It encodes CASRLSGIGSEQYF.

The rearrangement uses TRBV23-1 and TRBJ1-5; D gene unclear. TRBV23-1 qualifies as an ORF whose function is uncertain. The CDR3 runs 12 residues. V lost 8 bases and J 7 bases, leaving 12 bases between the germline ends. The CDR3 loop is CASGEGNQPQHF. The CDR3 nucleotides read TGCGCCAGCGGCGAAGGGAACCAGCCCCAGCATTTT.

The chain couples TRBV5-4 to TRBJ2-3; 9 nucleotides align to TRBD2. With V trimmed by 1 base and J by 10 bases, 10 bases remained unmatched. The germline V gene has CDR1 SGHNT and CDR2 YYREEE (reference sequence). The CDR3 has 15 amino acids. The CDR3 is CASSLWDRREGPQYF. CDR3 nucleotide sequence: TGTGCCAGCAGCTTGTGGGATCGGCGGGAGGGCCCGCAGTATTTT.

The rearrangement joins TRBV6-5 to TRBJ2-1; D is undetermined. CDR1 and CDR2 (germline): MNHEY, SVGAGI. This CDR3 spans 11 amino acids. V dropped 5 bases and J dropped 6 bases, with 5 bases sitting between them. The CDR3 spells CASSNLNEQFF. The CDR3 DNA reads as TGTGCCAGCAGTAACCTCAATGAGCAGTTCTTC.

This chain uses TRBV7-2 with TRBJ2-7; no reliable D call. V was shortened by 1 base and J by 2 bases, with 9 bases between the two germline ends. CDR3 length: 14 amino acids. CDR1 is SGHTA, CDR2 FQGNSA, per germline. The CDR3 DNA reads TGTGCCAGCAGCTTAGTCCAGCAGACCTACGAGCAGTACTTC. This codes for CASSLVQQTYEQYF.

The chain joins TRBV29-1 to TRBJ2-3; D could derive from TRBD1 or TRBD2 (5 bases each). V was trimmed by 5 bases and J by 3 bases, leaving 15 bases between them. Germline CDR1 and CDR2: SQVTM and ANQGSEA. CDR3 length: 14 residues. The CDR3 DNA sequence: TGCAGCGTTACACTAGGGGCCGGAACAGATACGCAGTATTTT. Protein: CSVTLGAGTDTQYF.

The V gene is TRBV18, the J gene TRBJ1-5, with TRBD1 as a possible D gene (6 bases). There are 14 residues in the CDR3. The V and J ends lost 3 bases and 4 bases respectively, with 10 bases between them. The V gene's germline CDR1 is KGHSH and CDR2 LQKENI. DNA of the CDR3: TGTGCCAGCTCACCGGGGGGGGCGAATCAGCCCCAGCATTTT. Encoded protein: CASSPGGANQPQHF.

The J gene is TRBJ2-7, the V gene TRBV5-1, with 9 bases that match TRBD1. The CDR3 covers 14 residues. Germline V gene lookup returns CDR1 SGHRS and CDR2 YFSETQ. J gave up 4 bases and V 4 bases, and 6 bases lay outside the gene matches. DNA of the CDR3: TGCGCCAGCAGCCTTGGACAGGGGTGGTACGAGCAGTACTTC. Its protein is CASSLGQGWYEQYF.

The chain couples TRBV19 to TRBJ1-1; a weak D match, TRBD1 (5 bases). Germline CDR1 is LNHDA and CDR2 is SQIVND (reference sequence). The ends were cut back, 5 bases at V and 5 bases at J, with 12 bases in the middle. The length of the CDR3 is 13 residues. The CDR3 loop reads CASSQGTRTEAFF. The CDR3 region has the DNA TGTGCCAGTAGTCAGGGTACACGGACTGAAGCTTTCTTT.

J is TRBJ2-5 and V is TRBV27; D is perhaps TRBD1 (5 bases). The CDR3 length is 14 residues. With 2 bases removed from V and 6 bases from J, the gap between germline ends came to 13 bases. The V gene's germline CDR1 is MNHEY and CDR2 SMNVEV (reference sequence). The CDR3 sequence: CASSLLAGLKTQYF. The CDR3 nucleotides read TGTGCCAGCAGTTTACTGGCAGGGCTAAAGACCCAGTACTTC.

The rearrangement uses TRBV10-3 and TRBJ2-5, with TRBD1 identical over 8 bases. Trimming cost V 2 bases and J 5 bases; bases outside gene matches: 10. The CDR3 has 16 residues. CDR1 is ENHRY and CDR2 is SYGVKD in the germline V gene. The CDR3 loop reads CAISEVARGRSETQYF. CDR3 coding DNA: TGTGCCATCAGTGAGGTGGCCAGGGGGCGCAGTGAGACCCAGTACTTC.

The gene calls are TRBV24-1 and TRBJ2-7, with D possibly being TRBD2 (5 bases). This CDR3 has 13 residues. Trimming pared 5 bases from V and 6 bases from J, leaving 13 bases between. CDR1 KGHDR and CDR2 SFDVKD come from the germline V gene. For the CDR3, the DNA is TGTGCCACCAGTGGTACGGGGAAAGGCGAGCAGTACTTC. It encodes CATSGTGKGEQYF.

CDR3 region: CASSHVTGGNQPQHF. Here the CDR3 DNA reads TGTGCCAGTAGTCACGTGACAGGGGGCAATCAGCCCCAGCATTTT. This chain connects TRBV19 to TRBJ1-5, with 8 bases fitting TRBD1. Germline values: CDR1 LNHDA, CDR2 SQIVND (reference sequence). The CDR3 runs 15 residues. The J segment lost 2 bases and the V segment lost 5 bases, leaving 5 bases of the junction unmatched.